The entry below gives a single T cell receptor beta chain sequence along with its context. No cognate antigen has been identified for it. Base qualities are not provided; no much larger clone lies one nucleotide away. Collaborating institutions collected whole blood in K2EDTA tubes following their own protocols. For TCRbeta analysis, collaborator samples were shipped as frozen whole blood, as isolated PBMCs, or as DNA extracted from either sample type. The data are from a study of blood T cell repertoires in COVID-19 (TCRdb year 2020). About the study as a whole: Samples from collaborators originated in the United States, Italy and Spain and spanned both the acute and convalescent phases of COVID-19. The material from the prospective study consisted of cDNA or gDNA derived from T cells, B-cell-depleted T cells, or PBMCs. Deeply sampled blood TCRbeta repertoires from subjects exposed to, actively infected with, or recovered from COVID-19 were included in the dataset. A freely available public database, intended as a resource for researchers studying the immune response to SARS-CoV-2, is where the repertoires were released. Samples came from the ongoing ImmuneRACE study (first 160 participants) plus 1,254 subjects from 6 global collaborators. The sample metadata nearly always contained a de-identified subject ID, COVID-19 status, age in years and sex. Where available, HLA class I and class II types were taken from metadata supplied by the sample provider and were not determined by assay-based typing. Summary of the overall study and its limitations: The amount of clinical and demographic metadata varied by source and participant and was provided uncurated.

TCRbeta CDR3 regions were amplified from genomic DNA using the immunoSEQ Assay, a bias-controlled multiplex PCR. As for the authors' bioinformatics: Nucleated cell counts per sample were estimated from amplification of reference gene primers within the assay. To quantify the absolute abundance of each unique TCRbeta CDR3 rearrangement, sequence reads were collapsed and filtered. Productive Simpson clonality was computed per sample as the square root of Simpson's diversity index over productive rearrangements. TCRdb limited this immuneACCESS table to in-frame rearrangements with V and J called. A share of clones is missing; checked studies link under half to unresolved V genes, and the rest is unexplained. D and trimming come from the DNA, and the V and J calls and clone size come from that table. The sample table contains roughly 120,000 clones; only one count was recorded for about 89% of them. The top ten clonotypes cover 25% to 30% of the sample.

The CDR3 sequence holds 12 residues, the cysteine and phenylalanine included. Only CDR3 DNA is held: 36 bases, read in frame from base 1. The V and J ends are trimmed by 2 bases and 9 bases, leaving 5 bases between them. The germline V gene supplies CDR1 SGHTA and CDR2 FQGNSA. The TCR originated in a woman in her seventies with acute or convalescent COVID-19. This receptor chain uses TRBV7-2 and TRBJ1-6; no D gene can be assigned with confidence. The source material was peripheral blood. The nucleotide sequence is given as TGTGCCAGCAGCTTAATTCGTTCACCCCTCCACTTT. Translated, this is CASSLIRSPLHF.